Detailed here is one TCR beta chain. Its antigen target is currently unknown. Base qualities are not recorded, but no much larger clone differs from it by a single base. The TCR beta CDR3 regions were amplified from RNA transcripts. The first round of RT-PCR for the TCR CDR3 was performed with the HTBI primer set and the Qiagen OneStep RT-PCR kit. Libraries were constructed in a second round of multiplex PCR, after which size selection and purification were carried out. Paired-end sequencing of the libraries was performed with 100 bp reads on an Illumina HiSeq2000. In the original analysis: Raw data were processed with SOAPnuke, discarding reads with adapters, uncalled bases, mean Phred below 15, or no exact constant-primer or identifier match. High-quality paired reads were merged using COPE v1.2.5, and each unique nucleotide sequence was defined as a clonotype. MiTCR v1.1 was used to align clonotypes to the IMGT TRBV, TRBD and TRBJ reference segments. Analysis was restricted to V-J combinations with a frequency above 0.0001, which covered over 98% of repertoires. The TCS score was defined as the ratio of F50 (clonal expansion) to E x V (chaos), calculated using BLOSUM62-based TCRdist between CDR3 peptides within each V-J. Welch's t-statistics and random forest reduced around 550 V-J features to about 12, which were used in a naive Bayes classifier (R e1071). The public sequencing data were trimmed at Q25 with fastp and processed into clonotypes with MiXCR by TCRdb, which kept only in-frame beta chains. Under each unique CDR3 protein, matching rows form one entry showing the most common genes and DNA. Clone size and V and J calls follow TCRdb, not the original study. The sample table holds hundreds of thousands of distinct CDR3 sequences, of which roughly 50% were seen once. The ten largest clones add up to just under 8.5% of the sample.

This sample was taken from a study of T cells in Graves' hyperthyroidism and ophthalmopathy (dated by TCRdb to between 2018 and 2021). With respect to the entire study: TCR V-J signatures able to tell the groups apart were searched for in a discovery cohort of 100 or so patients, of whom around 42 had Graves' ophthalmopathy and roughly 58 had stable Graves' hyperthyroidism. For training and testing, the approximately 92 patients in the discovery cohort were randomly divided in a 7:3 ratio. After sampling, hyperthyroidism patients received methimazole starting at 30 mg daily, and ophthalmopathy patients received high-dose intravenous methylprednisolone. Whether ophthalmopathy could be predicted prospectively was tested in an independent validation cohort made up of 18 to 20 hyperthyroidism patients plus 17 patients who later progressed to ophthalmopathy. TCR Vbeta CDR3 sequencing of 120 to 150 peripheral blood samples (approximately 44 ophthalmopathy, about 80 hyperthyroidism and roughly 17 progressor patients) is reported in the paper. In roughly six Graves' hyperthyroidism patients, the study also compared T-cell repertoires from thyroid tissue with T-cell repertoires from blood. Overall study outcomes, separate from this receptor: Sample size was not statistically predetermined, and investigators were not blinded to group allocation. A 13 V-J signature model separated ophthalmopathy from stable hyperthyroidism, with 87.88% sensitivity and around 84% specificity in cross-validation and 80%/75% in testing. Most expanded thyroid clonotypes (frequency above 0.001) were also found in blood, which suggests that blood repertoires may mirror thyroid immune responses. In validation, progression to ophthalmopathy was predicted by the model with 55% to 71% sensitivity and about 72% specificity, a median of roughly 6 months before onset.

Cut back by 0 bases and 2 bases, the V and J ends lie 10 bases apart. The CDR3 spans 15 residues, from the cysteine through the phenylalanine. Just CDR3 DNA is preserved here, 45 bases in frame from base 1. CDR1 and CDR2, per the germline V gene (reference sequence), are SEHNR and FQNEAQ. Stable Graves' hyperthyroidism was defined as no progression to ophthalmopathy during 18 months of follow-up. Hyperthyroidism patients were aged 18 to 65 years and newly diagnosed, with disease duration of less than 2 months. The study excluded patients with uncontrolled infections, other autoimmune diseases, pregnancy or lactation. Diagnoses relied on clinical symptoms, serum thyroxine and TRAb, thyroid ultrasound and orbital computed tomography. Total RNA was extracted using Trizol reagent, and RNA quality was assessed on an Agilent 2100 Bioanalyzer.

This receptor was taken from a woman between 18 and 30 years old with Graves' hyperthyroidism. Donor details come from another sample of the same person, matched by shared clones. Sequences were obtained from peripheral blood or thyroid tissue (not recorded which). This chain is built from TRBV7-9 and TRBJ2-5, with a tentative D gene TRBD2 over 5 matching bases. The DNA reads as follows: TGTGCCAGCAGCTTAGCCGCACGGAGGCAAGAGACCCAGTACTTC. This sequence encodes CASSLAARRQETQYF. Where the CDR3 stops, the reference TRBV7-9 and TRBJ2-5 genes take over; the full variable domain is DTGVSQNPRHKITKRGQNVTFRCDPISEHNRLYWYRQTLGQGPEFLTYFQNEAQLEKSRLLSDRFSAERPKGSFSTLEIQRTEQGDSAMYLCASSLAARRQETQYFGPGTRLLVL.